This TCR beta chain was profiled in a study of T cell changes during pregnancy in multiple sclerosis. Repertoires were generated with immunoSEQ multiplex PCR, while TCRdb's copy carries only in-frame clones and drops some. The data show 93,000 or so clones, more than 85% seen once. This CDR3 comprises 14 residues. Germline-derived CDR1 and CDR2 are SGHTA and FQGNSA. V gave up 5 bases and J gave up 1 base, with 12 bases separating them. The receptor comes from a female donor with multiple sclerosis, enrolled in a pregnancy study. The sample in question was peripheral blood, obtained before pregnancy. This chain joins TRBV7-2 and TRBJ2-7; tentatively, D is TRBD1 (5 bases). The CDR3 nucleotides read TGTGCCAGCAGCATCGGACAACGTTCCTACGAGCAGTACTTC. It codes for CASSIGQRSYEQYF.